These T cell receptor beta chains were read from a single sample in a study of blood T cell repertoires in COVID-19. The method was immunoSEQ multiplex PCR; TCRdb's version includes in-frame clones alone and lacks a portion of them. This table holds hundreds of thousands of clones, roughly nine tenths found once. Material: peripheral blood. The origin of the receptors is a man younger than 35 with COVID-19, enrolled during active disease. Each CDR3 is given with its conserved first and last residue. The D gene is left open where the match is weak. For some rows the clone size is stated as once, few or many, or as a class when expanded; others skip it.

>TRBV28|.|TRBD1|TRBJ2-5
TGTGCCAGCAGTTTCGACAGGGGCCTATTTGGGGAGACCCAGTACTTC
CASSFDRGLFGETQYF
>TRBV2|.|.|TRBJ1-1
TGTGCCAGCAGTGAACGTGTGACAGGTGAAGCTTTCTTT
CASSERVTGEAFF
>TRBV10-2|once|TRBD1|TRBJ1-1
TGCGCCAGCAGTGATTTTATCCGCTCAGGGGGCGCGGCTGAAGCTTTCTTT
CASSDFIRSGGAAEAFF
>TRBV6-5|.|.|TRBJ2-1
TGTGCCAGCAGTTACTCGGAGAACAATGAGCAGTTCTTC
CASSYSENNEQFF
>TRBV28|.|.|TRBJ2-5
TGTGCCAGCAGTCCGACGTTTGCGGGGATAGAGACCCAGTACTTC
CASSPTFAGIETQYF
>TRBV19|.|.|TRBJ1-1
TGTGCCAGTAGTATAGACGGTGGAGCTGAAGCTTTCTTT
CASSIDGGAEAFF
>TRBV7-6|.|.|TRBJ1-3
TGTGCCAGCAGAGACACGAGGGTTGCTGGAAACACCATATATTTT
CASRDTRVAGNTIYF
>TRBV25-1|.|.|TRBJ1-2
TGTGCCAGCAGTGAACTAGGGGGCTATGGCTACACCTTC
CASSELGGYGYTF
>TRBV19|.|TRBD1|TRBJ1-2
TGTGCCAGTAGCCATGGGGGGATCGGACAGGGGATGCATGGCTACACCTTC
CASSHGGIGQGMHGYTF
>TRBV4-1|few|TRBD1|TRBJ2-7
TGCGCCAGCAGCCTAGGACAGGGGGCCCTCTACGAGCAGTACTTC
CASSLGQGALYEQYF
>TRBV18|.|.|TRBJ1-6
TGTGCCAGCTGTACAGGTTATAATTCACCCCTCCACTTT
CASCTGYNSPLHF
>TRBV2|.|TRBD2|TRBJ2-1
TGTGCCAGCAGTCCGGGGGGACGGGGGAATGAGCAGTTCTTC
CASSPGGRGNEQFF
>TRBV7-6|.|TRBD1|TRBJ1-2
TGTGCCAGCAGCCCCGGACAGGGCGGCTATGGCTACACCTTC
CASSPGQGGYGYTF
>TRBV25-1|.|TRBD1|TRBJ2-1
TGTGCCAGCAGCCCGTCCGGGACAGGGGGATTCAATGAGCAGTTCTTC
CASSPSGTGGFNEQFF
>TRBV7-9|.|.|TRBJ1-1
TGTGCCAGCAGCTTGGGACACGTGAACACTGAAGCTTTCTTT
CASSLGHVNTEAFF
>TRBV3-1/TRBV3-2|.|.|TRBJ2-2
TGTGCCAGCAGCCGTAGGAGGAGCGAATCCACCGGGGAGCTGTTTTTT
CASSRRRSESTGELFF
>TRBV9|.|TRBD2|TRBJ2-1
TGTGCCAGCAGCTCCGAGGGGCGGGGGAGCTCCTACAATGAGCAGTTCTTC
CASSSEGRGSSYNEQFF
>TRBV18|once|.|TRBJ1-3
TGTGCCAGCTCACCGCAGGGAATTGGAAACACCATATATTTT
CASSPQGIGNTIYF
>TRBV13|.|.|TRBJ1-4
TGTGCCAGCAGCCTAGGCCGGGAACAACTGTTTTTT
CASSLGREQLFF
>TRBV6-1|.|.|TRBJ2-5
TGTGCCAGCAGTGAATTGAGAGAGACCCAGTACTTC
CASSELRETQYF
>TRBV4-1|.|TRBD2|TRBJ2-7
TGCGCCAGCAGCCCCGGACTAGCCCTCGAGCAGTACTTC
CASSPGLALEQYF
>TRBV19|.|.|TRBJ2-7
TGTGCCAGTAGTCAAAACAGGGCCCCCTACGAGCAGTACTTC
CASSQNRAPYEQYF
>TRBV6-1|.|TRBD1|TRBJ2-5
TGTGCCAGCAGTGATACAGGGGCATTAGAGACCCAGTACTTC
CASSDTGALETQYF